This paragraph reports one T cell receptor beta chain. Its antigen is currently unknown. The sample belongs to a study of cytomegalovirus exposure and HLA in healthy donors. Overall study findings and caveats: The later analysis indicated that the majority of CMV-associated TCR beta chains appeared HLA-restricted. Several of the most significant clusters appeared linked to common viral pathogens, based on a later analysis. Listed as cytomegalovirus-associated were over 150 TCR beta chains.

Healthy bone marrow donors formed the donor group. The PCR was carried out with 60 Vbeta primers and 13 Jbeta primers. Clones were sequenced by immunoSEQ multiplex PCR, and TCRdb holds only the in-frame ones, with some missing. This table holds some 70,000 clones, about 60% found once. Trimming left V 5 bases short and J 9 bases short, with 14 bases between. CDR1 and CDR2 (germline): SGHTA, FQGNSA. The CDR3 contains 13 residues. The sample was PBMCs. The chain joins TRBV7-2 to TRBJ2-1, with D possibly matching TRBD1 (6 bases). This receptor was identified in a woman aged 45-59 years in good health and CMV-seronegative. CDR3 residues: CASSIHRATEQFF. The CDR3 DNA sequence: TGTGCCAGCAGCATCCACAGGGCCACTGAGCAGTTCTTC.